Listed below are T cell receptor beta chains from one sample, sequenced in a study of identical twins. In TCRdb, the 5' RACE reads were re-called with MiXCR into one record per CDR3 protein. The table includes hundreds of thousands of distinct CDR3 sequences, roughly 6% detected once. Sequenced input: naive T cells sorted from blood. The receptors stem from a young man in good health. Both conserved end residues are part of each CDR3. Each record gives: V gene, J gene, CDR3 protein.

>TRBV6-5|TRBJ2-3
CATRTPTDTQYF
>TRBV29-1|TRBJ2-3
CSVGAASTDTQYF
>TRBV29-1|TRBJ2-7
CSVRDGTYEQYF
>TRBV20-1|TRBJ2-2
CSAIPSGRGTGELFF
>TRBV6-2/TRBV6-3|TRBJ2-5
CASSYPEETQYF
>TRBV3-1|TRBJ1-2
CASSQGAGALNYGYTF
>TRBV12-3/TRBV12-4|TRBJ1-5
CASSLDGAGQPQHF
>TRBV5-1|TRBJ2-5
CASSLAPREGETQYF
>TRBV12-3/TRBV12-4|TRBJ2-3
CASSFSSGSTDTQYF
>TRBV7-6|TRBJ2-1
CASSLNNRETVGNEQFF
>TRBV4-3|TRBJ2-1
CASSQGLAGGGVISNEQFF
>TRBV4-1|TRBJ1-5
CASSQPMPKGGFNQPQHF
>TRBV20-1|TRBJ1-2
CSARGQGLYGYTF
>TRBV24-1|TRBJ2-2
CATEDRGSYTGELFF
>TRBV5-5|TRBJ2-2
CASEAGGDTGELFF
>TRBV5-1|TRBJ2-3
CASSLWASGRSDTQYF
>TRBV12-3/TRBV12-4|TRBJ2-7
CASSQRTSALIYEQYF
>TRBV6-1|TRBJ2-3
CASSRTGTSGRGYTQYF
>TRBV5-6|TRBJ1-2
CASSLAGPVYGYTF
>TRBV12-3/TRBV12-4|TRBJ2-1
CASRAGDNEQFF
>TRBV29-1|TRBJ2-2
CSVDTGELFF
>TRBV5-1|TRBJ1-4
CASSISLNEKLFF
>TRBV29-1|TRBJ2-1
CSVPRGFGNEQFF
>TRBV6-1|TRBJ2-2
CATKGLLNTGELFF
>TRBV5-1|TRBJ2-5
CASSLATRGRETQYF
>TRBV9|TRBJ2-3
CASSVDNSADTQYF
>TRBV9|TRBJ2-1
CASSVGSGSGFNEQFF